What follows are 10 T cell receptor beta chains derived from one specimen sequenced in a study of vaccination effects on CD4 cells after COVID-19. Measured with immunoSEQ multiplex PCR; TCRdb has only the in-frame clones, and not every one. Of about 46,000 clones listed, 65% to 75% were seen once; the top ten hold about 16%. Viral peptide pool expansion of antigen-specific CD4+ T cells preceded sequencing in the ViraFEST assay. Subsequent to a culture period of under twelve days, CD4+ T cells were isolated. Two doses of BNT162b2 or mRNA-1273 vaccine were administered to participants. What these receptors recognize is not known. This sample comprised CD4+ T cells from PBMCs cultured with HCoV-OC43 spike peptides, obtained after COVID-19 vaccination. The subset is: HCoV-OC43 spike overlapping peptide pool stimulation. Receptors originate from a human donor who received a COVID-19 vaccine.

The CDR3 DNA follows: TGTGCCAGCAGCTTTGTTGGGACTTTATACGAGCAGTACTTC. Translated, it gives CASSFVGTLYEQYF. The chain employs TRBV5-4 and TRBJ2-7; possibly TRBD2 for D (6 bases). The CDR3 is 14 amino acids. Germline-derived CDR1 and CDR2 are SGHNT and YYREEE (reference sequence). V was clipped by 2 bases and J by 4 bases, with 13 bases between them.

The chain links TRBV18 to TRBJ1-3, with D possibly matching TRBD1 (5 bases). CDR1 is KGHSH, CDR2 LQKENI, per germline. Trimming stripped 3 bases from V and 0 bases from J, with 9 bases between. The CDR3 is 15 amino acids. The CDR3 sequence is CASSPGDFSGNTIYF. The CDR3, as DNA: TGTGCCAGCTCACCGGGGGATTTCTCTGGAAACACCATATATTTT.

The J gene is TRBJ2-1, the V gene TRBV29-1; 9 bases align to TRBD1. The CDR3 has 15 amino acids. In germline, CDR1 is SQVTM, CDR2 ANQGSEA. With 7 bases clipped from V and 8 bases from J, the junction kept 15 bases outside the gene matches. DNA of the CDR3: TGCAGCGAAAGCACCCGGACAGGGGCGGAAGATGAGCAGTTCTTC. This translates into CSESTRTGAEDEQFF.

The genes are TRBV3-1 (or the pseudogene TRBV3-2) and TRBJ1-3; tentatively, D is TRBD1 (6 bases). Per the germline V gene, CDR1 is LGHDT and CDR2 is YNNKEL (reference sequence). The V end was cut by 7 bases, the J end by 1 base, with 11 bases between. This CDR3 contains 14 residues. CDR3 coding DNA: TGTGCCAGCATCGCAGGGGAATCTGGAAACACCATATATTTT. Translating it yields CASIAGESGNTIYF.

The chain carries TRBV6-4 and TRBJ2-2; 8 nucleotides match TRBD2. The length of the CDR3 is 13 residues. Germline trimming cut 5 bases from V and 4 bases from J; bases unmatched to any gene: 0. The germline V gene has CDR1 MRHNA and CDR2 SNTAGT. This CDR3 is CASSSGSTGELFF. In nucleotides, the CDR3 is TGTGCCAGCAGTAGCGGGAGCACCGGGGAGCTGTTTTTT.

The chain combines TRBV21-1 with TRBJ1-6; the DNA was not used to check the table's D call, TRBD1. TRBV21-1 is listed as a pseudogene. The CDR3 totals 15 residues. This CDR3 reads CASSIRPGQESPLHF. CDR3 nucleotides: TGTGCCAGCAGCATTCGCCCGGGACAGGAATCACCCCTCCACTTT.

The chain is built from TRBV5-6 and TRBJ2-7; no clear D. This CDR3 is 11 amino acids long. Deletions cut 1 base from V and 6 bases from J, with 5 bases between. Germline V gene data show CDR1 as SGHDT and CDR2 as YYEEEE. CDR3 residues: CASSLFSEQYF. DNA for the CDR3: TGTGCCAGCAGCTTGTTCAGCGAGCAGTACTTC.

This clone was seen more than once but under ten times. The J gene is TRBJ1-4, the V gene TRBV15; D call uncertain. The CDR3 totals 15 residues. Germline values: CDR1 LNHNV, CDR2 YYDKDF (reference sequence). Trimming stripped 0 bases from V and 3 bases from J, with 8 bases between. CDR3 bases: TGTGCCACCAGCAGAGAAGGGCTAGCTAATGAAAAACTGTTTTTT. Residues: CATSREGLANEKLFF.

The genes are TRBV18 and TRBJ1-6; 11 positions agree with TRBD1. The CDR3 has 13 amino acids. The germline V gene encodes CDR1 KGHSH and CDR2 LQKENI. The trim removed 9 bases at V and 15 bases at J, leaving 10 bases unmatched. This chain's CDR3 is CASRNGQGASLHF. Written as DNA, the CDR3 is TGTGCCAGTCGCAATGGACAGGGGGCAAGCCTCCACTTT.

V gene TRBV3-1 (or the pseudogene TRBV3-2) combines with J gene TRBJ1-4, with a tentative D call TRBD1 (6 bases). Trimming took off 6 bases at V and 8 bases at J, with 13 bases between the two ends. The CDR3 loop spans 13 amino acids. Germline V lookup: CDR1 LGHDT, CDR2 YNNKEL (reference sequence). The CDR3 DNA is TGTGCCAGCAGTAGGGGGGTGCTGGAAAAACTGTTTTTT. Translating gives CASSRGVLEKLFF.